These T cell receptor beta chains were read from a single sample in a study of blood T cell repertoires in COVID-19. TCRdb's copy holds only in-frame clones and misses some; the assay was immunoSEQ multiplex PCR. In the table there are 350,000 to 400,000 clones, around 87% of which are singletons. Sequenced material: PBMCs or T cells enriched from blood (not recorded which). Receptors originate from a middle-aged man in a cohort exposed to, infected with or recovered from COVID-19 (not recorded which). CDR3s include the opening cysteine and the closing phenylalanine or tryptophan. D genes are given only for firm matches. Where a row states a size, it is once, few, many or the class of an expanded clone; other rows omit it.

v_gene	d_gene	j_gene	abundance	CDR3aa	CDR3nt
TRBV6-5	TRBD1	TRBJ1-2	once	CASRLGQGKGYTF	TGTGCCAGCAGGTTGGGACAGGGGAAAGGCTACACCTTC
TRBV2	.	TRBJ2-2	.	CASSADTGELFF	TGTGCCAGCAGTGCGGACACCGGGGAGCTGTTTTTT
TRBV27	.	TRBJ1-2	.	CASRAETLHGYTF	TGTGCCAGCAGGGCGGAGACTCTTCATGGCTACACCTTC
TRBV6-5	TRBD2	TRBJ2-1	once	CASSPGLAAYNEQFF	TGTGCCAGCAGCCCCGGACTAGCGGCCTACAATGAGCAGTTCTTC
TRBV29-1	.	TRBJ2-5	.	CSGGRSTIQETQYF	TGCAGCGGCGGTAGATCGACTATACAAGAGACCCAGTACTTC
TRBV5-6	TRBD1	TRBJ1-4	.	CASSFKSAGGEKLFF	TGTGCCAGCAGCTTTAAATCGGCAGGGGGTGAAAAACTGTTTTTT
TRBV9	TRBD1	TRBJ2-1	.	CASSGGGDEQFF	TGTGCCAGCAGCGGAGGGGGCGATGAGCAGTTCTTC
TRBV7-2	TRBD2	TRBJ2-1	.	CASSLIGTSAGNEQFF	TGTGCCAGCAGCTTAATTGGGACTAGCGCTGGCAATGAGCAGTTCTTC
TRBV7-2	.	TRBJ2-5	.	CASSFQTGEAETQYF	TGTGCCAGCAGCTTTCAAACAGGGGAGGCGGAGACCCAGTACTTC
TRBV9	TRBD2	TRBJ2-7	.	CASSTKAGGREQYF	TGTGCCAGCAGCACAAAGGCGGGAGGACGGGAGCAGTACTTC
TRBV7-9	TRBD1	TRBJ2-7	.	CASSQGTGLSYEQYF	TGTGCCAGCAGCCAAGGGACAGGGCTTTCCTACGAGCAGTACTTC
TRBV5-8	.	TRBJ2-1	.	CASSLGGISYNEQFF	TGTGCCAGCAGCTTGGGCGGGATTTCCTACAATGAGCAGTTCTTC
TRBV24-1	.	TRBJ2-3	.	CATSDLDTQYF	TGTGCCACCAGTGACTTAGATACGCAGTATTTT
TRBV7-9	.	TRBJ1-1	.	CASSYPGGTEAFF	TGTGCCAGCAGCTACCCCGGGGGCACTGAAGCTTTCTTT
TRBV28	.	TRBJ1-1	.	CASSTPATGNTEAFF	TGTGCCAGCAGTACCCCAGCGACAGGGAACACTGAAGCTTTCTTT
TRBV7-9	TRBD2	TRBJ2-7	.	CASSRTSGPRDEQYF	TGTGCCAGCAGCCGAACTAGCGGGCCACGGGACGAGCAGTACTTC
TRBV28	.	TRBJ1-3	.	CASSRGGEANTIYF	TGTGCCAGCAGTCGCGGGGGGGAGGCAAACACCATATATTTT
TRBV5-5	TRBD1	TRBJ1-2	.	CASRAPGGYGYTF	TGTGCCAGTAGGGCCCCAGGGGGCTATGGCTACACCTTC
TRBV21-1	.	TRBJ2-7	.	CASSKKEDSHEQYF	TGTGCCAGCAGCAAAAAAGAGGACAGCCACGAGCAGTACTTC
TRBV6-5	TRBD1	TRBJ2-7	.	CASRGPGQGSEQYF	TGTGCCAGCAGGGGTCCGGGACAGGGCTCCGAGCAGTACTTC
TRBV7-9	TRBD2	TRBJ2-1	.	CASRPGTSGISYNEQFF	TGTGCCAGCAGGCCCGGGACTAGCGGGATCTCCTACAATGAGCAGTTCTTC
TRBV29-1	.	TRBJ1-1	few	CSVTVMNTEAFF	TGCAGCGTTACAGTAATGAACACTGAAGCTTTCTTT
TRBV28	.	TRBJ1-2	few	CASSFQGYYGYTF	TGTGCCAGCAGTTTCCAGGGTTACTATGGCTACACCTTC
TRBV29-1	TRBD1	TRBJ1-1	few	CSGGTGETEAFF	TGCAGCGGTGGGACAGGGGAAACTGAAGCTTTCTTT
TRBV27	TRBD2	TRBJ2-5	.	CASSPFSAGPQETQYF	TGTGCCAGCAGCCCCTTTTCAGCGGGACCCCAAGAGACCCAGTACTTC
TRBV11-2	.	TRBJ1-1	.	CASSWGTMNTEAFF	TGTGCCAGCAGCTGGGGCACTATGAACACTGAAGCTTTCTTT
TRBV10-3	.	TRBJ2-2	.	CAIRDRSNTGELFF	TGTGCCATCAGGGACAGATCGAACACCGGGGAGCTGTTTTTT
TRBV5-4	TRBD2	TRBJ2-3	.	CASSLLVIGLATDTQYF	TGTGCCAGCAGCTTGTTAGTTATAGGACTAGCAACAGATACGCAGTATTTT
TRBV4-1	.	TRBJ2-6	.	CASSQERAGANVLTF	TGCGCCAGCAGCCAAGAGAGGGCTGGGGCCAACGTCCTGACTTTC
TRBV19	.	TRBJ2-1	.	CASSIGSGGRDEQFF	TGTGCCAGTAGTATAGGTAGCGGAGGCAGGGATGAGCAGTTCTTC
TRBV18	TRBD1	TRBJ1-4	.	CASSPRTGQFGANEKLFF	TGTGCCAGCTCACCAAGGACAGGGCAATTCGGTGCTAATGAAAAACTGTTTTTT
TRBV24-1	TRBD2	TRBJ2-1	.	CATSPAGLAGNTYNEQFF	TGTGCCACCAGCCCTGCGGGACTAGCGGGAAACACCTACAATGAGCAGTTCTTC
TRBV30	.	TRBJ2-7	.	CAWKGRTGVGEQYF	TGTGCCTGGAAAGGGCGGACTGGGGTAGGGGAGCAGTACTTC
TRBV24-1	TRBD2	TRBJ2-1	.	CATSDSSSGSSYNEQFF	TGTGCCACCAGTGATTCTTCTAGCGGGAGTAGTTACAATGAGCAGTTCTTC
TRBV12-2	.	TRBJ2-4	.	CASRAGTGYAKNIQYF	TGTGCAAGTCGCGCAGGGACAGGGTACGCCAAAAACATTCAGTACTTC
TRBV14	TRBD1	TRBJ1-1	.	CASSQVQGAEAFF	TGTGCCAGCAGCCAAGTACAGGGGGCTGAAGCTTTCTTT
TRBV19	.	TRBJ1-1	.	CASSISGVNTEAFF	TGTGCCAGTAGTATATCGGGGGTGAACACTGAAGCTTTCTTT
TRBV3-1/TRBV3-2	.	TRBJ1-2	once	CASSQGPGHYGYTF	TGTGCCAGCAGCCAAGGTCCAGGCCACTATGGCTACACCTTC
TRBV3-1/TRBV3-2	TRBD1	TRBJ1-5	.	CASSHSDRGGQPQHF	TGTGCCAGCAGCCATTCCGACAGGGGGGGTCAGCCCCAGCATTTT
TRBV6-5	TRBD1	TRBJ2-7	.	CASSYSYRGNEQYF	TGTGCCAGCAGTTACTCGTACAGGGGAAACGAGCAGTACTTC
TRBV7-8	.	TRBJ1-1	.	CASSFGNQGLAFF	TGTGCCAGCAGCTTTGGAAATCAGGGGTTGGCTTTCTTT
TRBV7-3	TRBD1	TRBJ2-7	.	CASSTYRGYEQYF	TGTGCCAGCAGCACCTACAGGGGTTACGAGCAGTACTTC
TRBV27	TRBD1	TRBJ2-7	few	CATGTGGFHEQYF	TGTGCCACCGGGACAGGGGGCTTCCACGAGCAGTACTTC
TRBV6-5	.	TRBJ2-2	.	CASSYRGNGELFF	TGTGCCAGCAGTTACAGGGGTAACGGGGAGCTGTTTTTT
TRBV7-2	TRBD1	TRBJ2-5	.	CASSLDPGTGRAGTQYF	TGTGCCAGCAGCTTAGACCCCGGGACAGGGAGGGCCGGGACCCAGTACTTC
TRBV29-1	TRBD1	TRBJ1-1	.	CSVDGLGGAFSEAFF	TGCAGCGTTGACGGCTTAGGGGGCGCATTTAGTGAAGCTTTCTTT
TRBV11-2	.	TRBJ2-1	.	CASTPRGGRGYNEQFF	TGTGCCAGCACCCCTCGGGGAGGCAGGGGGTACAATGAGCAGTTCTTC
TRBV25-1	TRBD2	TRBJ2-5	.	CASSEGAGLQETQYF	TGTGCCAGCAGTGAAGGAGCGGGGCTACAAGAGACCCAGTACTTC
TRBV4-1	TRBD2	TRBJ2-1	.	CASSQPRTSGNEQFF	TGCGCCAGCAGTCAACCCCGGACTAGCGGTAATGAGCAGTTCTTC
TRBV3-1/TRBV3-2	TRBD2	TRBJ2-3	many	CASSRTSGKDTQYF	TGTGCCAGCAGCCGGACTAGCGGTAAGGATACGCAGTATTTT
TRBV18	TRBD1	TRBJ1-5	.	CASSPPPGQGINQPQHF	TGTGCCAGCTCACCACCGCCGGGACAGGGGATCAATCAGCCCCAGCATTTT
TRBV7-9	TRBD1	TRBJ1-5	.	CASSPDRGYQPQHF	TGTGCCAGCAGCCCTGACAGGGGGTATCAGCCCCAGCATTTT
TRBV11-2	.	TRBJ1-1	.	CASSFGRNTEAFF	TGTGCCAGCAGCTTCGGTCGGAACACTGAAGCTTTCTTT
TRBV10-3	TRBD1	TRBJ2-2	.	CAISLGQGQLGELFF	TGTGCCATCAGCCTTGGACAGGGTCAACTGGGGGAGCTGTTTTTT
TRBV4-1	TRBD1	TRBJ2-1	.	CASSRSGTGSYNEQFF	TGCGCCAGCAGCCGTTCCGGGACAGGCTCCTACAATGAGCAGTTCTTC
TRBV7-2	.	TRBJ1-3	.	CASSLSQFSGNTIYF	TGTGCCAGCAGCTTATCTCAGTTCTCTGGAAACACCATATATTTT
TRBV27	TRBD2	TRBJ2-1	.	CASSSRTRYSYNEQFF	TGTGCCAGCAGTTCGCGGACTAGATACTCCTACAATGAGCAGTTCTTC
TRBV5-4	.	TRBJ1-1	.	CASSSSWDSNTEAFF	TGTGCCAGCAGCTCCTCGTGGGACTCGAACACTGAAGCTTTCTTT
TRBV20-1	.	TRBJ1-2	.	CSAGGAALF	TGCAGTGCTGGGGGGGCAGCTCTCTTC